Listed here are 5 T cell receptor beta chains from one sample, sequenced in a study of cytomegalovirus exposure and HLA in healthy donors. Primers included in the PCR were 60 Vbeta and 13 Jbeta primers. TCRdb's copy holds only in-frame clones and misses some; the assay was immunoSEQ multiplex PCR. The data contain 90,000 to 100,000 clones, about 76% of them seen just once; the ten biggest clones take up around 7%. Sequenced material: PBMCs. The receptors here all came from a middle-aged man in good health and CMV-seropositive.

The chain uses TRBV15 and TRBJ1-4, with 9 positions matching TRBD1. Germline V gene sequence: CDR1 LNHNV, CDR2 YYDKDF (reference sequence). V lost 3 bases to trimming and J lost 8 bases; unmatched junction nucleotides: 10. CDR3 length: 16 amino acids. The CDR3 nucleotides read TGTGCCACCAGCAGCGTTTTACAGGGGGCGAGAGAAAAACTGTTTTTT. Protein sequence: CATSSVLQGAREKLFF. Together with reference TRBV15 and TRBJ1-4, the CDR3 gives the full variable domain: DAMVIQNPRYQVTQFGKPVTLSCSQTLNHNVMYWYQQKSSQAPKLLFHYYDKDFNNEADTPDNFQSRRPNTSFCFLDIRSPGLGDTAMYLCATSSVLQGAREKLFFGSGTQLSVL.

Points on this clone: The junction and the germline gene differ at one end; a read error may be behind it. The chain combines TRBV5-6 with TRBJ1-5; 10 bases agree with TRBD1. Germline V gene sequence: CDR1 SGHDT, CDR2 YYEEEE. The CDR3 runs 17 residues. The DNA of the CDR3 is TGTGCCAGCAGCTATTCCGGGACAGGGGTACTATATCAGCTCCAGCATTTT. This sequence encodes CASSYSGTGVLYQLQHF.

The chain uses TRBV5-4 and TRBJ2-3; TRBD2 agrees at 13 bases. CDR1 is SGHNT, CDR2 YYREEE, per germline (reference sequence). This CDR3 has 15 amino acids. The V gene end was trimmed by 4 bases and the J gene end by 4 bases; junction bases not matched to a gene: 3. The chain's CDR3 is CASSPGLAGPDTQYF. The CDR3 DNA is TGTGCCAGCAGCCCGGGACTAGCGGGGCCAGATACGCAGTATTTT.

V is TRBV5-1 and J is TRBJ1-2, with D tentatively TRBD1 (6 bases). CDR1 SGHRS and CDR2 YFSETQ come from the germline V gene. CDR3 length equals 13 residues. Trimming shortened V by 0 bases and J by 6 bases, and 9 bases separated the two germline ends. CDR3 residues: CASSLDRVDGYTF. Here the CDR3 DNA reads TGCGCCAGCAGCTTGGACAGGGTCGATGGCTACACCTTC.

The V gene is TRBV6-5, the J gene TRBJ2-5; possibly TRBD1 for D (5 bases). Trimming removed 6 bases from V and 5 bases from J, with 19 bases in between. The germline V gene has CDR1 MNHEY and CDR2 SVGAGI. There are 15 residues in the CDR3. DNA of the CDR3: TGTGCCAGCAGGATTGAGTATAGGGGCAGGGAGACCCAGTACTTC. The encoded protein is CASRIEYRGRETQYF.